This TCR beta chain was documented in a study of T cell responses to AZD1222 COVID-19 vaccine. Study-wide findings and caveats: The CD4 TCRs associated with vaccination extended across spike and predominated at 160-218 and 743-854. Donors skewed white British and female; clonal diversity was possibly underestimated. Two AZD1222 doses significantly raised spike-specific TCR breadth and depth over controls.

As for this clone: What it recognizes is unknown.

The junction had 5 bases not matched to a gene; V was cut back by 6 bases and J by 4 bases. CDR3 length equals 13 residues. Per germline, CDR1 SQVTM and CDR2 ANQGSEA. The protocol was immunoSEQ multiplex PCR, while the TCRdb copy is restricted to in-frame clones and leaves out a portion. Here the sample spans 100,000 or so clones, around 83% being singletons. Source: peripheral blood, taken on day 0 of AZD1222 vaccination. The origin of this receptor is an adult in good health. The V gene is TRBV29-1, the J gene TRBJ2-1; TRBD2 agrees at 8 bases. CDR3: CSVQAGEYNEQFF. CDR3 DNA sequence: TGCAGCGTCCAAGCGGGAGAGTACAATGAGCAGTTCTTC.